Listed below are T cell receptor beta chains from one sample, sequenced in a study of blood T cell repertoires in COVID-19. Sequenced by immunoSEQ multiplex PCR; TCRdb stores in-frame clones only, minus some. The table has approximately 75,000 clones, 75% to 90% seen once. The sequenced sample was peripheral blood. Receptors originate from a man older than 75 with acute or convalescent COVID-19. Each CDR3 is given with its conserved first and last residue.

V gene: TRBV2
CDR3 protein: CASSNRERGNQPQHF

V gene: TRBV6-5
CDR3 protein: CASSSSGRSSGELFF

V gene: TRBV27
CDR3 protein: CASSWDGSGQATKGPQHF

V gene: TRBV6-2/TRBV6-3
CDR3 protein: CASSYTHPSSGVYNEQFF

V gene: TRBV5-6
CDR3 protein: CASSLSFSTGQHF

V gene: TRBV5-6
CDR3 protein: CASSPGWAYEQYF

V gene: TRBV6-5
CDR3 protein: CASRGDSSYEQYF

V gene: TRBV28
CDR3 protein: CASSLGQMNTEAFF

V gene: TRBV2
CDR3 protein: CASSPYSGNTIYF

V gene: TRBV4-3
CDR3 protein: CASSPEASPLHF

V gene: TRBV5-1
CDR3 protein: CASSLGQGADTQYF

V gene: TRBV4-1
CDR3 protein: CASSQGLAGGRAKNIQYF

V gene: TRBV7-8
CDR3 protein: CASSLGGGGRQPQHF

V gene: TRBV18
CDR3 protein: CASSSYTGTGGPHEQYF

V gene: TRBV28
CDR3 protein: CASSPAGTGERIYGYTF

V gene: TRBV29-1
CDR3 protein: CSVRLGQDYGYTF

V gene: TRBV3-1/TRBV3-2
CDR3 protein: CASSQGLAGGPGAETQYF

V gene: TRBV6-5
CDR3 protein: CASSYNRGTGELFF

V gene: TRBV5-1
CDR3 protein: CASSMDSNYGYTF

V gene: TRBV24-1
CDR3 protein: CATSATGRGQETQYF

V gene: TRBV10-3
CDR3 protein: CAISVSSGGATYEQYF

V gene: TRBV19
CDR3 protein: CASSKRLYQETQYF

V gene: TRBV9
CDR3 protein: CASSARQGSSYNEQFF

V gene: TRBV2
CDR3 protein: CASSEALRGANQPQHF

V gene: TRBV5-4
CDR3 protein: CASSLAGGGRTYNEQFF

V gene: TRBV5-1
CDR3 protein: CASSLGTGGNEKLFF

V gene: TRBV5-1
CDR3 protein: CASSLGATSGLYGYTF

V gene: TRBV27
CDR3 protein: CASSPPAGGRETQYF

V gene: TRBV28
CDR3 protein: CASSLIGGLYEQYF

V gene: TRBV5-6
CDR3 protein: CASSSGGPASSYNEQFF

V gene: TRBV24-1
CDR3 protein: CATNGAGDTQYF

V gene: TRBV5-1
CDR3 protein: CASRPGQLNTEAFF

V gene: TRBV7-2
CDR3 protein: CASSIGGGRHNSPLHF

V gene: TRBV11-2
CDR3 protein: CASTMGGTFYEQYF

V gene: TRBV9
CDR3 protein: CASSPGQLNTEAFF

V gene: TRBV7-2
CDR3 protein: CASSPLAGPETQYF

V gene: TRBV6-1
CDR3 protein: CASSERGQGRRTQHF

V gene: TRBV2
CDR3 protein: CASGGLAGLTDTQYF

V gene: TRBV7-2
CDR3 protein: CASSTHSGGVYNEQFF

V gene: TRBV19
CDR3 protein: CASSSGGPLYEQYF

V gene: TRBV24-1
CDR3 protein: CATSDFGTGSTDTQYF

V gene: TRBV6-5
CDR3 protein: CASRDRQGRQPQHF

V gene: TRBV29-1
CDR3 protein: CSVELGGGGANVLTF

V gene: TRBV4-2
CDR3 protein: CASSQRGGTGANVLTF

V gene: TRBV28
CDR3 protein: CASRGQGTDYGYTF